This record covers a single T cell receptor (beta chain). Its specificity is not known. These data originate in a study of cytomegalovirus exposure and HLA in healthy donors. The overall study: Genotyping showed around 80% of about 370 donors falling in the Caucasian-associated ancestry cluster.

The length of the CDR3 is 15 residues. The germline V gene has CDR1 SGHRS and CDR2 YFSETQ. Deletions cut 1 base from V and 4 bases from J, with 13 bases between. This PCR relied on a set of 60 Vbeta primers and 13 Jbeta primers. Method: immunoSEQ multiplex PCR; TCRdb's copy keeps in-frame clones and lacks some. The sample includes 150,000 to 200,000 clones, 70% to 90% of them seen just once. Study-wide results and caveats: The investigators catalogued 150 to 200 TCR beta chains as cytomegalovirus-associated. For most TCR beta V segments, an earlier analysis put the productive rate at about 87% or about 30% of the time.

The source is a man aged 18-30 years in good health and CMV-seropositive. The sequenced sample consisted of PBMCs. V and J are TRBV5-1 and TRBJ2-3; D possibly corresponds to TRBD1 (5 bases). CDR3 residues: CASSLSTVRPDTQYF. CDR3 DNA sequence: TGCGCCAGCAGCTTGTCGACAGTGCGGCCAGATACGCAGTATTTT.